The rows below give T cell receptor beta chains drawn from one sample of a study of Ad26.COV2.S vaccination and SARS-CoV-2 variants. The repertoire was sequenced with immunoSEQ multiplex PCR; TCRdb's copy has only in-frame clones and lacks some. This sample has some 300,000 clones, with just under 85% found just once. The sample consisted of peripheral blood, taken in a trial of Ad26.COV2.S vaccine versus placebo. The receptors here all came from a person between 18 and 59 years old who received the Ad26.COV2.S COVID-19 vaccine or a placebo. Both conserved end residues are part of each CDR3.

J: TRBJ2-7; V: TRBV18; CDR3: CASSASYEQYF
J: TRBJ2-7; V: TRBV5-4; CDR3: CASSLEISNEQYF
J: TRBJ2-3; V: TRBV6-4; CDR3: CASSDSRLAHTDTQYF
J: TRBJ1-5; V: TRBV28; CDR3: CASSYRGGPQHF
J: TRBJ2-3; V: TRBV5-4; CDR3: CASSTKRGETDTQYF
J: TRBJ2-2; V: TRBV27; CDR3: CASSPGQGRFPGELFF
J: TRBJ1-2; V: TRBV6-6; CDR3: CASSYGQGNGYTF
J: TRBJ1-2; V: TRBV28; CDR3: CASSSSEYGYTF
J: TRBJ1-1; V: TRBV6-5; CDR3: CASSYPSGQETIF
J: TRBJ2-1; V: TRBV19; CDR3: CASTNLGGTYNEQFF
J: TRBJ1-4; V: TRBV18; CDR3: CASSLNRGSSNEKLFF
J: TRBJ2-7; V: TRBV11-2; CDR3: CASSPSRGPGPYEQYF
J: TRBJ2-1; V: TRBV30; CDR3: CAWRTSGGTYNEQFF
J: TRBJ2-3; V: TRBV1; CDR3: CTSSQASQSTSGGGSTDTQYF
J: TRBJ2-7; V: TRBV9; CDR3: CASSARDGPYEQYF
J: TRBJ2-1; V: TRBV29-1; CDR3: CSVAGTGRLSEQFF
J: TRBJ2-1; V: TRBV6-5; CDR3: CASRAPGQGNNEQFF
J: TRBJ1-6; V: TRBV13; CDR3: CASSLGLMGQGHNSPLHF
J: TRBJ2-5; V: TRBV5-5; CDR3: CASSLGPLEETQYF
J: TRBJ2-2; V: TRBV5-1; CDR3: CASSLVRGAGELFF